These T cell receptor beta chains were read from a single sample in a study of T cells in Graves' hyperthyroidism and ophthalmopathy. TCRdb recomputed calls from the multiplex PCR reads with MiXCR, one row per CDR3 protein. Among hundreds of thousands of distinct CDR3 sequences listed, 20% were seen once. What was sequenced was blood. The receptors were gathered from a man in his forties or fifties with Graves' ophthalmopathy. The CDR3 runs from the conserved cysteine through the conserved F or W. A D gene is named only where the DNA matches it firmly. Only part of the rows carry a size: once, few, many, or a class if the clone is expanded.

d_gene	v_gene	abundance	j_gene	CDR3aa	CDR3nt
TRBD2	TRBV7-9	.	TRBJ2-3	CASRAGVTDTQYF	TGTGCCAGCAGGGCGGGGGTCACAGATACGCAGTATTTT
.	TRBV6-1	.	TRBJ1-2	CAIRANYGYTF	TGTGCCATCAGAGCTAACTATGGCTACACCTTC
.	TRBV7-9	few	TRBJ2-7	CASSLEELRSASSYEQYF	TGTGCCAGCAGCTTAGAGGAACTTCGGAGCGCTAGCTCCTACGAGCAGTACTTC
.	TRBV5-1	few	TRBJ2-3	CASSLDTIEDTQYF	TGCGCCAGCAGCTTGGATACGATTGAGGATACGCAGTATTTT
.	TRBV7-9	many	TRBJ1-4	CASSFSSNEKLFF	TGTGCCAGCAGCTTTTCGAGTAATGAAAAACTGTTTTTT
TRBD2	TRBV28	.	TRBJ2-1	CASSLSGRAGGEQFF	TGTGCCAGCAGTTTAAGCGGGAGGGCCGGGGGTGAGCAGTTCTTC
.	TRBV6-1	few	TRBJ1-5	CASSRQHHSNQPQHF	TGTGCCAGCAGCAGACAGCATCATAGCAATCAGCCCCAGCATTTT
TRBD1	TRBV19	few	TRBJ1-2	CASSTTRTSTGRSGYTF	TGTGCCAGTAGTACAACCAGAACCTCGACAGGGCGGAGTGGCTACACCTTC
.	TRBV4-3	.	TRBJ2-7	CASSQEMTESYEQYF	TGCGCCAGCAGCCAAGAAATGACGGAATCCTACGAGCAGTACTTC
.	TRBV11-2	many	TRBJ2-1	CASSLEAGHSYNEQFF	TGTGCCAGCAGCTTAGAGGCGGGGCACTCCTACAATGAGCAGTTCTTC
TRBD1	TRBV3-1	many	TRBJ2-4	CASSQEPGGLNIQYF	TGTGCCAGCAGCCAAGAGCCAGGGGGCTTGAACATTCAGTACTTC
TRBD2	TRBV28	.	TRBJ2-7	CASSYSATSGYEQYF	TGTGCCAGCAGTTACTCCGCGACTAGCGGGTACGAGCAGTACTTC
TRBD1	TRBV12-3/TRBV12-4	.	TRBJ2-1	CASSPGGQQFF	TGTGCCAGTAGTCCAGGGGGCCAGCAGTTCTTC
TRBD2	TRBV20-1	.	TRBJ2-3	CSADPLAGSTDTQYF	TGCAGTGCTGACCCCCTAGCGGGGTCCACAGATACGCAGTATTTT
TRBD1	TRBV3-1	.	TRBJ2-1	CASSQQTGTGPHEQFF	TGTGCCAGCAGCCAACAGACCGGGACAGGGCCTCATGAGCAGTTCTTC
.	TRBV3-1	.	TRBJ1-2	CASSQDIRTTYGYTF	TGTGCCAGCAGCCAAGATATCAGGACCACTTATGGCTACACCTTC
.	TRBV20-1	.	TRBJ2-5	CSARRTAQETQYF	TGCAGTGCTAGGCGAACAGCCCAAGAGACCCAGTACTTC
TRBD1	TRBV28	few	TRBJ1-5	CASTSGGQGYQPQHF	TGTGCCAGCACCTCAGGCGGACAGGGTTATCAGCCCCAGCATTTT
TRBD2	TRBV12-5	few	TRBJ2-1	CASGLWVVGEREGRRNEQFF	TGTGCTAGTGGTCTTTGGGTTGTGGGCGAGCGGGAGGGCCGTCGCAATGAGCAGTTCTTC
TRBD2	TRBV7-9	many	TRBJ2-5	CASSPSGAGAETQYF	TGTGCCAGCAGCCCTAGCGGGGCGGGGGCAGAGACCCAGTACTTC
.	TRBV5-6	many	TRBJ2-7	CASSLEVSSYEQYF	TGTGCCAGCAGCTTGGAGGTCAGCTCCTACGAGCAGTACTTC
.	TRBV5-8	many	TRBJ2-7	CASSLEAGREQYF	TGTGCCAGCAGCTTGGAGGCGGGGAGGGAGCAGTACTTC
.	TRBV20-1	.	TRBJ2-5	CSARLGVQETQYF	TGCAGTGCTAGACTCGGAGTCCAAGAGACCCAGTACTTC
.	TRBV12-3/TRBV12-4	.	TRBJ2-1	CASSERDNEQFF	TGTGCCAGCAGCGAGAGGGACAATGAGCAGTTCTTC
.	TRBV13	few	TRBJ2-7	CASSPLSGTDTYEQYF	TGTGCCAGCAGCCCCCTCTCCGGGACGGATACCTACGAGCAGTACTTC
.	TRBV20-1	few	TRBJ1-1	CSASLDTEAFF	TGCAGTGCTAGTTTAGACACTGAAGCTTTCTTT
TRBD1	TRBV12-3/TRBV12-4	.	TRBJ2-1	CASSTRQGGNYNEQFF	TGTGCCAGCAGTACCCGACAGGGGGGAAACTACAATGAGCAGTTCTTC
.	TRBV20-1	few	TRBJ1-5	CSARDQRRDPGQPQHF	TGCAGTGCTAGAGATCAGCGGCGGGACCCGGGGCAGCCCCAGCATTTT
.	TRBV6-1	.	TRBJ1-2	CASSPLHYGYTF	TGTGCCAGCAGCCCCTTGCACTATGGCTACACCTTC
TRBD2	TRBV30	many	TRBJ2-5	CAYLVGGAKTQYF	TGTGCCTACCTCGTCGGGGGGGCGAAGACCCAGTACTTC
.	TRBV7-3	many	TRBJ2-2	CASSLRGVSGELFF	TGTGCCAGCAGCTTAAGGGGGGTATCCGGGGAGCTGTTTTTT
TRBD1	TRBV12-3/TRBV12-4	few	TRBJ1-3	CASSPGQGPNTIYF	TGTGCCAGCTCTCCGGGACAGGGCCCCAACACCATATATTTT
.	TRBV29-1	.	TRBJ2-5	CSTDSGLVEETQYF	TGCAGCACGGACAGCGGGTTAGTCGAAGAGACCCAGTACTTC
TRBD2	TRBV29-1	few	TRBJ2-1	CSVEDRAGSSGSYNEQFF	TGCAGCGTTGAAGATCGAGCGGGTTCTAGCGGGTCCTACAATGAGCAGTTCTTC
TRBD1	TRBV24-1	.	TRBJ2-5	CATSAVGTEEETQYF	TGTGCCACCAGTGCTGTGGGGACAGAAGAAGAGACCCAGTACTTC
TRBD1	TRBV3-1	.	TRBJ2-7	CASSQPGQVSYEQYF	TGTGCCAGCAGCCAGCCGGGACAGGTCTCCTACGAGCAGTACTTC
.	TRBV20-1	few	TRBJ1-5	CSAGARADSNQPQHF	TGCAGTGCAGGCGCAAGGGCGGATAGCAATCAGCCCCAGCATTTT
.	TRBV6-1	.	TRBJ1-3	CASSDTVSGNTIYF	TGTGCCAGCAGTGATACTGTCTCTGGAAACACCATATATTTT
.	TRBV20-1	.	TRBJ2-1	CSARVQGGGPNNEQFF	TGCAGTGCTAGAGTCCAAGGGGGAGGGCCTAACAATGAGCAGTTCTTC
.	TRBV20-1	.	TRBJ2-7	CSARDRQNHYEQYF	TGCAGTGCTAGAGACAGACAGAACCATTACGAGCAGTACTTC
.	TRBV7-3	few	TRBJ2-3	CASSPSRVSTDTQYF	TGTGCCAGCAGCCCTTCCAGGGTCAGCACAGATACGCAGTATTTT